The 30 T cell receptor beta chains reported below all come from one sample, sequenced in a study of T cells after yellow fever vaccination (dated by TCRdb to between 2018 and 2021). Libraries came from 5' RACE. The reads were generated on an Illumina HiSeq 2500. TCRdb itself trimmed the public reads at Q25 with fastp, ran MiXCR and retained productive beta chains. Rows are combined by CDR3 protein, so each entry shows the most common genes and DNA. The sample table holds 250,000 or so distinct CDR3 sequences, of which around 7% were seen once. The ten largest clones represent more than 0.8% of the sample. Explained via the paper, the treatment or condition label denotes: live attenuated yellow fever vaccine strain. Sequencing used CD4+ T cells sorted from PBMCs, obtained 15 days after the yellow fever booster vaccination. Receptors originate from a man aged 25-45 years who received the YFV17D yellow fever vaccine.

The sample holds a few counts of this clonotype. The chain has TRBV7-6 and TRBJ2-3, with a tentative D call TRBD1 (6 bases). The CDR3 runs 18 residues. V dropped 2 bases and J dropped 2 bases, with 20 bases sitting between them. Germline values: CDR1 SGHVS, CDR2 FNYEAQ. In nucleotides, the CDR3 is TGTGCCAGCAGCTTAAAAGTCTGGGCTCAGGGGCTCACAGATACGCAGTATTTT. It encodes CASSLKVWAQGLTDTQYF.

The gene calls are TRBV7-8 and TRBJ2-7, with 12 bases matching TRBD2. The V segment lost 5 bases and the J segment 5 bases; nucleotides outside the gene matches: 7. This CDR3 spans 15 amino acids. Germline V lookup: CDR1 SGHVS, CDR2 FQNEAQ. CDR3 in DNA: TGTGCCAGCAGCCCGACTAGCGGGAGATGGGACGAGCAGTACTTC. It yields the protein CASSPTSGRWDEQYF.

This clonotype was counted many times. The V gene is TRBV29-1, the J gene TRBJ2-7, with D possibly TRBD2 on 6 matching bases. The CDR3 sequence is 14 residues long. Germline V lookup: CDR1 SQVTM, CDR2 ANQGSEA. Trimming removed 5 bases at V and 6 bases at J, with 20 bases between. CDR3 in amino acids: CSVTSTPTGLEQYF. CDR3 DNA sequence: TGCAGCGTTACTAGCACCCCCACGGGGCTCGAGCAGTACTTC.

The chain recombines TRBV5-6 with TRBJ2-5, with D unresolved. This CDR3 region has 13 residues. Germline CDR1 and CDR2: SGHDT and YYEEEE. Trimming took 4 bases from V and 5 from J, leaving 12 bases between them. The CDR3 DNA follows: TGTGCCAGCAGCAGCCGACCGGGTGAGACCCAGTACTTC. Amino acid sequence: CASSSRPGETQYF.

This clonotype was recorded at least ten times. The chain uses TRBV20-1 and TRBJ2-1, with D tentatively TRBD2 (5 bases). The CDR3 loop spans 15 amino acids. The germline gives CDR1 DFQATT, CDR2 SNEGSKA (reference sequence). Trimming cost V 0 bases and J 4 bases, with 13 bases left between them. The CDR3 loop reads CSARDRPSRYNEQFF. Written as DNA, the CDR3 is TGCAGTGCTAGAGATCGGCCTAGCAGGTACAATGAGCAGTTCTTC.

This clonotype came up a few times. The chain couples TRBV6-5 to TRBJ2-5; D tentatively reads TRBD1 or TRBD2 (5 bases each). This CDR3 contains 13 residues. The V gene lost 5 bases and the J gene lost 9 bases, with 16 bases spanning the gap. CDR1 and CDR2 (germline): MNHEY, SVGAGI. The CDR3 spells CASSHGADGPQYF. The CDR3 coding sequence is TGTGCCAGCAGTCACGGGGCCGACGGGCCCCAGTACTTC.

The CDR3 nucleotides read TGCGCCAGCCTTCCCGGGACAGGGTCCCCTATCGGTCCCTATACGCAGTATTTT. Protein sequence: CASLPGTGSPIGPYTQYF. The chain combines TRBV5-1 with TRBJ2-3, with 9 nucleotides matching TRBD1. Looked up from germline, CDR1 is SGHRS and CDR2 is YFSETQ. Trimming took 7 bases from V and 7 from J; bases not matched to a gene: 22. The CDR3 is made up of 18 amino acids.

This clonotype was detected many times. V is TRBV7-3 and J is TRBJ2-1; D could derive from TRBD1 or TRBD2 (6 bases each). Trimming removed 3 bases at V and 7 bases at J, with 16 bases between. Looked up from germline, CDR1 is SGHTA and CDR2 is FQGTGA. The CDR3 is 15 amino acids. CDR3 protein: CASSLSGGRGNEQFF. The CDR3 bases are TGTGCCAGCAGCTTGTCCGGGGGTAGGGGGAATGAGCAGTTCTTC.

This clonotype has a count of ten or more. CDR3 bases: TGCGCCAGCAGCCCGGGACAGGGAAAGCAGTACTTC. Residues: CASSPGQGKQYF. V gene TRBV5-1 combines with J gene TRBJ2-7, with 9 bases that match TRBD1. Germline CDR1 reads SGHRS; CDR2 reads YFSETQ. V dropped 4 bases and J dropped 8; count of bases not matched to a gene: 4. The CDR3 runs to 12 residues.

The V call is TRBV15, the J call TRBJ1-2; D is perhaps TRBD1 (5 bases). The CDR3 is 15 amino acids. Trimming removed 0 bases from V and 4 bases from J, with 12 bases in between. Looked up from germline, CDR1 is LNHNV and CDR2 is YYDKDF (reference sequence). CDR3 residues: CATSRDPGPSYGYTF. In DNA form, the CDR3 reads TGTGCCACCAGCAGAGACCCGGGACCCAGCTATGGCTACACCTTC.

The V call is TRBV28, the J call TRBJ2-1; TRBD2 might be the D (5 bases). This CDR3 has 14 residues. V lost 3 bases, J lost 4 bases, and 10 bases lay in between. Germline CDR1 MDHEN, CDR2 SYDVKM. This CDR3 is CASSFFSGYNEQFF. Here the CDR3 DNA reads TGTGCCAGCAGTTTCTTCAGCGGATACAATGAGCAGTTCTTC.

The V and J genes are TRBV2 and TRBJ1-5; TRBD1 is a possible D gene (5 bases). The CDR3 runs 15 residues. CDR1 and CDR2 from the germline V gene are SNHLY and FYNNEI. V lost 8 bases to trimming and J lost 2 bases, with 16 bases between them. CDR3 protein: CASVINQGGNQPQHF. CDR3 nucleotides: TGTGCCAGCGTTATCAATCAGGGCGGCAATCAGCCCCAGCATTTT. Full variable domain (outside the CDR3, taken from reference TRBV2 and TRBJ1-5): EPEVTQTPSHQVTQMGQEVILRCVPISNHLYFYWYRQILGQKVEFLVSFYNNEISEKSEIFDDQFSVERPDGSNFTLKIRSTKLEDSAMYFCASVINQGGNQPQHFGDGTRLSIL.

This clonotype was picked up a small number of times. The chain links TRBV6-1 to TRBJ2-7, with 9 bases lining up with TRBD2. Germline-derived CDR1 and CDR2 are MNHNS and SASEGT. This CDR3 is 15 amino acids long. J gave up 7 bases and V 5 bases, and 12 bases lay outside the gene matches. CDR3 DNA sequence: TGTGCCAGCAGTAAGGGTCGGAGCGGGAGGTATGAGCAGTACTTC. As protein: CASSKGRSGRYEQYF.

This clonotype was counted at least ten times. The chain recombines TRBV29-1 with TRBJ2-5, with D tentatively TRBD1 (5 bases). CDR1 is SQVTM and CDR2 is ANQGSEA in the germline V gene. The length of the CDR3 is 13 residues. Trimming removed 0 bases from V and 4 bases from J, with 9 bases in between. The CDR3 region has the DNA TGCAGCGTTGAAGACAAGGGGCGAGAGACCCAGTACTTC. Translation gives CSVEDKGRETQYF.

CDR3 protein: CASSQARTSGSNSYEQYF. Written as DNA, the CDR3 is TGCGCCAGCAGCCAAGCCAGGACTAGCGGGAGTAATTCCTACGAGCAGTACTTC. The rearrangement uses TRBV4-3 and TRBJ2-7, with 13 bases matching TRBD2. Germline-derived CDR1 and CDR2 are LGHNA and YSLEER. V dropped 1 base and J dropped 1; count of bases not matched to a gene: 7. This CDR3 is built from 18 residues.

This clonotype was counted at least ten times. This chain links TRBV2 with TRBJ2-7, with TRBD1 identical over 7 bases. Germline V lookup: CDR1 SNHLY, CDR2 FYNNEI. CDR3 length: 13 residues. With V trimmed by 7 bases and J by 5 bases, 8 bases remained unmatched. CDR3 sequence: CASNLDRANEQYF. In DNA form, the CDR3 reads TGTGCCAGCAACTTAGACAGGGCTAACGAGCAGTACTTC.

In its sample, this clonotype was seen many times. The chain's CDR3 is CASSLGSRNQPQHF. CDR3 DNA sequence: TGTGCCAGCAGTTTGGGCAGCCGCAATCAGCCCCAGCATTTT. The V gene is TRBV12-3 or TRBV12-4, the J gene TRBJ1-5; D is undetermined. The CDR3 spans 14 residues. V was clipped by 3 bases and J by 2 bases, with 8 bases between them.

V gene TRBV12-3 or TRBV12-4 combines with J gene TRBJ2-1; weak D call: TRBD2 (6 bases). V was trimmed by 6 bases and J by 7 bases, leaving 19 bases between them. There are 15 residues in the CDR3. CDR3 amino acids: CASRLWERGVNEQFF. As DNA, the CDR3 is TGTGCCAGCAGACTCTGGGAGCGCGGGGTTAATGAGCAGTTCTTC.

This clonotype was recorded at least ten times. J is TRBJ2-1 and V is TRBV7-9; D perhaps matches TRBD2 (5 bases). The germline gives CDR1 SEHNR, CDR2 FQNEAQ (reference sequence). V was shortened by 1 base and J by 7 bases, with 17 bases between the two germline ends. There are 16 residues in the CDR3. The CDR3 coding sequence is TGTGCCAGCAGCTTAGAGCTGCTAGCCGGTAATAATGAGCAGTTCTTC. It is translated as CASSLELLAGNNEQFF.

This clonotype was counted between two and nine times. The chain couples TRBV5-4 to TRBJ1-1; TRBD1 is a possible D gene (5 bases). Germline V gene data show CDR1 as SGHNT and CDR2 as YYREEE (reference sequence). CDR3 length: 14 amino acids. Trimming shortened V by 4 bases and J by 5 bases, and 15 bases separated the two germline ends. The CDR3 loop reads CASSVGDAGTEAFF. As DNA, the CDR3 is TGTGCCAGCAGCGTTGGAGACGCAGGGACTGAAGCTTTCTTT.

This clonotype showed up many times. CDR3 coding DNA: TGTGCCAGCAGAACCGGCGCCGCGAACACCGGGGAGCTGTTTTTT. It yields the protein CASRTGAANTGELFF. V gene TRBV28 combines with J gene TRBJ2-2, with D uncertain. This CDR3 is 15 amino acids long. V was pared by 6 bases and J by 0 bases, with 11 bases between. Germline V CDR1 and CDR2: MDHEN, SYDVKM.

The table lists this clonotype with a few counts. The CDR3 loop reads CASSLALWGTESPLHF. CDR3 nucleotides: TGTGCCAGCAGCTTAGCGCTCTGGGGTACGGAATCACCCCTCCACTTT. V usage is TRBV7-8 and J usage is TRBJ1-6; D unclear. Trimming took 0 bases from V and 10 from J, leaving 16 bases between them. This CDR3 is 16 amino acids long. Germline V gene data show CDR1 as SGHVS and CDR2 as FQNEAQ.

This clonotype was observed many times. This chain links TRBV7-8 with TRBJ2-5; D may be TRBD2 (5 bases). This CDR3 is built from 13 residues. CDR1 and CDR2 (germline): SGHVS, FQNEAQ. The germline V and J ends were trimmed by 10 bases and 4 bases, with 16 bases remaining between them. The CDR3 region is CATLMGSGETQYF. The CDR3 DNA reads TGTGCCACACTCATGGGGAGCGGAGAGACCCAGTACTTC.

In its sample, this clonotype was seen a few times. The chain recombines TRBV12-3 or TRBV12-4 with TRBJ2-2; either TRBD1 or TRBD2 may fit D (6 bases each). Trimming pared 9 bases from V and 2 bases from J, leaving 25 bases between. This CDR3 has 18 residues. In DNA form, the CDR3 reads TGTGCCAGTTGCCCCCCCCGTGGCGGGACACCTAACACCGGGGAGCTGTTTTTT. Its protein is CASCPPRGGTPNTGELFF.

The table lists this clonotype with many counts. The chain has TRBV10-3 and TRBJ2-5, with D possibly matching TRBD2 (5 bases). From germline, CDR1 is ENHRY and CDR2 SYGVKD. Trimming stripped 2 bases from V and 4 bases from J, with 20 bases between. This CDR3 spans 17 amino acids. This CDR3 reads CAISEGGRLAVGETQYF. In DNA, the CDR3 is TGTGCCATCAGTGAGGGTGGGAGATTGGCAGTTGGAGAGACCCAGTACTTC.

The sample holds a few counts of this clonotype. This chain joins TRBV15 and TRBJ1-2; TRBD1 matches 8 bases. Germline assignment: CDR1 LNHNV and CDR2 YYDKDF (reference sequence). Germline trimming cut 1 base from V and 6 bases from J; bases unmatched to any gene: 10. This CDR3 comprises 16 residues. The CDR3 bases are TGTGCCACCAGCAGAGTTAGGACAGGGAGGAGGAATGGCTACACCTTC. Translated, it gives CATSRVRTGRRNGYTF. The entire variable domain, with the rest obtained from reference TRBV15 and TRBJ1-2, is as follows: DAMVIQNPRYQVTQFGKPVTLSCSQTLNHNVMYWYQQKSSQAPKLLFHYYDKDFNNEADTPDNFQSRRPNTSFCFLDIRSPGLGDTAMYLCATSRVRTGRRNGYTFGSGTRLTVV.

There are many counts of this clonotype. The J gene is TRBJ2-5, the V gene TRBV29-1; D unresolved. Germline loops: CDR1 SQVTM, CDR2 ANQGSEA. The CDR3 sequence is 14 residues long. V was clipped by 3 bases and J by 0 bases, with 11 bases between them. The CDR3 here is CSVENVMYQETQYF. CDR3 coding DNA: TGCAGCGTTGAGAACGTTATGTACCAAGAGACCCAGTACTTC.

This sequence joins TRBV20-1 and TRBJ2-7; 10 bases are a match to TRBD2. Trimming at V came to 2 bases and at J to 4 bases, leaving 2 bases not matched to a gene. Germline loops: CDR1 DFQATT, CDR2 SNEGSKA (reference sequence). CDR3 size: 13 residues. The CDR3 loop reads CSARRTSGYEQYF. The CDR3 DNA sequence: TGCAGTGCTAGACGGACTAGCGGTTACGAGCAGTACTTC.

This clonotype has a count of ten or more. The rearrangement links TRBV14 to TRBJ2-2; TRBD1 matches 9 bases. The CDR3 extends over 17 amino acids. Germline V lookup: CDR1 SGHDN, CDR2 FVKESK. J gave up 4 bases and V 0 bases, and 6 bases lay outside the gene matches. In DNA form, the CDR3 reads TGTGCCAGCAGCCAAGATTCGACAGGGGGTATCACCGGGGAGCTGTTTTTT. Its protein is CASSQDSTGGITGELFF.

This CDR3 is CSAPNQQENVPYNEQFF. In nucleotides, the CDR3 is TGCAGTGCTCCAAACCAACAGGAGAATGTTCCCTACAATGAGCAGTTCTTC. The chain has TRBV20-1 and TRBJ2-1, with D perhaps TRBD1 (5 bases). Trimming removed 5 bases at V and 2 bases at J, with 22 bases between. CDR1 and CDR2 (germline): DFQATT, SNEGSKA (reference sequence). CDR3 length: 17 residues.